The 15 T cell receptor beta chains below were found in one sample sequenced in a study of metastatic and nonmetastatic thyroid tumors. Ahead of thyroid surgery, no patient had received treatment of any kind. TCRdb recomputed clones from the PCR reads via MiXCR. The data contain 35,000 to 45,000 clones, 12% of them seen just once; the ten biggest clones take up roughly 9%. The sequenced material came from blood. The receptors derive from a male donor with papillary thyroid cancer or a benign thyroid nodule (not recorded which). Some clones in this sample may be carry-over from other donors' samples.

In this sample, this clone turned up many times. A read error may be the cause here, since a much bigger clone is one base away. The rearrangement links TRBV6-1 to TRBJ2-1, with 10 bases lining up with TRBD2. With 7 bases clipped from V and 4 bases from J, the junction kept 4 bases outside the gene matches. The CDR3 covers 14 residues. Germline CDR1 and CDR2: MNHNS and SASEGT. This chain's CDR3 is CASIRTSGYNEQFF. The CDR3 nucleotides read TGTGCCAGCATCCGGACTAGCGGTTACAATGAGCAGTTCTTC.

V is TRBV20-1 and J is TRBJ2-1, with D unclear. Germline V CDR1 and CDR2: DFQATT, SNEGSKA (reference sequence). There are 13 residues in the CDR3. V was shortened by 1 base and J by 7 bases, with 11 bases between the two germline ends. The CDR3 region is CSARGPPINEQFF. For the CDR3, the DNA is TGCAGTGCTAGAGGCCCTCCGATTAATGAGCAGTTCTTC.

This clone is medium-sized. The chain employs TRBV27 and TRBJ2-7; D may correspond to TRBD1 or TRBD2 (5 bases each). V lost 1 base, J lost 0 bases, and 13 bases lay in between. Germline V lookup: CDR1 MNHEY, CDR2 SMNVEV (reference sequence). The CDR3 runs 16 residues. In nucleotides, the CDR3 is TGTGCCAGCAGTTTATGGTCGGGGCGAGCCTCCTACGAGCAGTACTTC. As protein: CASSLWSGRASYEQYF.

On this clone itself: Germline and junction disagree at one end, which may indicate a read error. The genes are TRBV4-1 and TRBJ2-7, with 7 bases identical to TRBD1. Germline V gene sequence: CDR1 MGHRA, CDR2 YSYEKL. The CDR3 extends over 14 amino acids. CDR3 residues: CASSPGSGGDDQYF. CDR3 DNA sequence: TGCGCCAGCAGCCCTGGGTCAGGGGGTGACGATCAGTACTTC.

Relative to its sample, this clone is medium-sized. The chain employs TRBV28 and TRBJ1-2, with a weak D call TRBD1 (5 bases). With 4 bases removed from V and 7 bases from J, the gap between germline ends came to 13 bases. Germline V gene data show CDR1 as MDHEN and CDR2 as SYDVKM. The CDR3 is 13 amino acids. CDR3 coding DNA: TGTGCCAGCAGTTCCGGCTCCGGGGGTGGCTACACCTTC. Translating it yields CASSSGSGGGYTF.

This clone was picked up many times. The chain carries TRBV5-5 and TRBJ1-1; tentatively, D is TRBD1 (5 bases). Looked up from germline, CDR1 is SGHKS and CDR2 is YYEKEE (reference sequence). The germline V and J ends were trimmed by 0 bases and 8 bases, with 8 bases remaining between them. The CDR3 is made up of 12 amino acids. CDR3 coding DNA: TGTGCCAGCAGCTTGGCAGGGAGGGAAGCTTTCTTT. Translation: CASSLAGREAFF.

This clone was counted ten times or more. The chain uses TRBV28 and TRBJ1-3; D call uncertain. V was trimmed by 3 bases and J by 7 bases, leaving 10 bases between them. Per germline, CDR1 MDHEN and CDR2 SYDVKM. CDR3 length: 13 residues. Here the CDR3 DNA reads TGTGCCAGCAGTTTGGTCTTGAGGAACACCATATATTTT. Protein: CASSLVLRNTIYF.

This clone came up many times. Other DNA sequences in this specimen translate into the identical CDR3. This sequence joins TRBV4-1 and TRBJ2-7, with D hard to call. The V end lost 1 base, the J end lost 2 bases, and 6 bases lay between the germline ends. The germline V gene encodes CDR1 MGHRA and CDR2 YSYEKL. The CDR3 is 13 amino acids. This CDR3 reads CASSQGTTYEQYF. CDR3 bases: TGCGCCAGCAGCCAAGGGACGACCTACGAGCAGTACTTC.

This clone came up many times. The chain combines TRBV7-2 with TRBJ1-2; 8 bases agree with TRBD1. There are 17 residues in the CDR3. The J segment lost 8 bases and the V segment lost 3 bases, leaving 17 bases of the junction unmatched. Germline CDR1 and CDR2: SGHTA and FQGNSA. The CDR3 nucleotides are TGTGCCAGCAGCTTCCCGACAGGGGCCAGCATCAGGGGCGGCTACACCTTC. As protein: CASSFPTGASIRGGYTF.

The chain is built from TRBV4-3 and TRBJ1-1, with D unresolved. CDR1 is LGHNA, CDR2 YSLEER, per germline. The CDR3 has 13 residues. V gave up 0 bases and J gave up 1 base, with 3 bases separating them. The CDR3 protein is CASSQEWNTEAFF. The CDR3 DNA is TGCGCCAGCAGCCAAGAATGGAACACTGAAGCTTTCTTT.

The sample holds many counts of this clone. CDR3 nucleotide sequence: TGTGCCAGCAGTTTAGTCCCGAACACCGGGGAGCTGTTTTTT. Residues: CASSLVPNTGELFF. The rearrangement joins TRBV27 to TRBJ2-2; D call uncertain. V was trimmed by 2 bases and J by 0 bases, leaving 4 bases between them. Germline loops: CDR1 MNHEY, CDR2 SMNVEV (reference sequence). The CDR3 contains 14 residues.

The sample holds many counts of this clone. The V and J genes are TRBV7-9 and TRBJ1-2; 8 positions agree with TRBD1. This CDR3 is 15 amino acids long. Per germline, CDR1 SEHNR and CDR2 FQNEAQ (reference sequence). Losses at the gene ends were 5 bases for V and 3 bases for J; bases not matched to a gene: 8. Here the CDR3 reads CASSTGQGAYYGYTF. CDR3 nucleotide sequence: TGTGCCAGCAGCACCGGGCAGGGGGCGTACTATGGCTACACCTTC.

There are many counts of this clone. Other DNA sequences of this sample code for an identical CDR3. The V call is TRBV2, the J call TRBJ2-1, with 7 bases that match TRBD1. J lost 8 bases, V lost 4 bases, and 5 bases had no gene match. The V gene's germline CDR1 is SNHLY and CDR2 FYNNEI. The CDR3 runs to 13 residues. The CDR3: CASSVRGWDEQFF. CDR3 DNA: TGTGCCAGCAGTGTCAGGGGGTGGGATGAGCAGTTCTTC.

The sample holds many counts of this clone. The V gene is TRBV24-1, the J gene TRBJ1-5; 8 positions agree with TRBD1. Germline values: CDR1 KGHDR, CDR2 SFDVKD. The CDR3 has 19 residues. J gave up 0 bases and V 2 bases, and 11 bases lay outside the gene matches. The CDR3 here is CATSDSQPDRGNSNQPQHF. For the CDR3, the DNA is TGTGCCACCAGTGATTCGCAGCCTGACAGGGGAAATAGCAATCAGCCCCAGCATTTT.

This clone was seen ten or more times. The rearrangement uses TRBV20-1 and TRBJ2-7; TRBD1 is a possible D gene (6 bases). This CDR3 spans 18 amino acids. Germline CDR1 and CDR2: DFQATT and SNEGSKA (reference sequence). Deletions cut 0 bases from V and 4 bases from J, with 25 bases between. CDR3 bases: TGCAGTGCTAGAGAGCTACTCTCCCGGGCACAGGGTGTTTACGAGCAGTACTTC. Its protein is CSARELLSRAQGVYEQYF.